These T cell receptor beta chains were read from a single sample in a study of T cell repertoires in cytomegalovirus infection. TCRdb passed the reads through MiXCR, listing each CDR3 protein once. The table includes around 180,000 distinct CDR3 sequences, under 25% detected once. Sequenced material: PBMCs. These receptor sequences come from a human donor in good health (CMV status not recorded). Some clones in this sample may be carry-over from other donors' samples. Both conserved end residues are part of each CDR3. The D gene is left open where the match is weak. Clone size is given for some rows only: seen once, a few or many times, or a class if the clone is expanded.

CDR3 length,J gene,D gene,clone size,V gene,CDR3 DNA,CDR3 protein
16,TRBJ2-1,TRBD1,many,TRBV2,TGTGCCAGCAGTGATCCAACAGGGGTTTCCTACAATGAGCAGTTCTTC,CASSDPTGVSYNEQFF
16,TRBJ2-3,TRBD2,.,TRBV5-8,TGTGCCAGCAGCTTGGGACGGGGGGGTCACACAGATACGCAGTATTTT,CASSLGRGGHTDTQYF
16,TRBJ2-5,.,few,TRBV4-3,TGCGCCAGCAGCCAAAAAAGCGGAACTGGGGGAGAGACCCAGTACTTC,CASSQKSGTGGETQYF
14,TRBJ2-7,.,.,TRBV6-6,TGTGCCAGCAGTCCGAGGTCGGTTGGGTACGAGCAGTACTTC,CASSPRSVGYEQYF
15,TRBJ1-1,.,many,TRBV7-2,TGTGCCAGCAGCCACAGCACCTTATCAGGGCCTGAAGCTTTCTTT,CASSHSTLSGPEAFF
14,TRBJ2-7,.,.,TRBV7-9,TGTGCCAGCAGCCGTCCAGCGACAACCTACGAGCAGTACTTC,CASSRPATTYEQYF
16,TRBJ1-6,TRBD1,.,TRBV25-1,TGTGCCAGCAGTGATAAGGGGGCCGTGAGTCTTACACCCCTCCACTTT,CASSDKGAVSLTPLHF
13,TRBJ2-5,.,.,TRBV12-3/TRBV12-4,TGTGCCAGCAGTAATTCCGTGGGGAAGACCCAGTACTTC,CASSNSVGKTQYF
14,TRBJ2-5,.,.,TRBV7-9,TGTGCCAGCAGCCATCCTGGGGGGGCAGAGACCCAGTACTTC,CASSHPGGAETQYF
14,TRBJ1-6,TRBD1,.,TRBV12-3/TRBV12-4,TGTGCCAGCAGAACAGGGGCCTTGAATTCACCCCTCCACTTT,CASRTGALNSPLHF
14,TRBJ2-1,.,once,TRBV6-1,TGTGCCAGCAGTGAAATTACAGCCTACAATGAGCAGTTCTTC,CASSEITAYNEQFF
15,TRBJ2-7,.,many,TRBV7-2,TGTGCCAGCAGCCCCCCTGCGGGGGCGTCCTACGAGCAGTACTTC,CASSPPAGASYEQYF
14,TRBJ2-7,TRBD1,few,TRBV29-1,TGCAGCGTCCCAACGCCGGGACAGGACTACGAGCAGTACTTC,CSVPTPGQDYEQYF
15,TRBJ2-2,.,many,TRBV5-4,TGTGCCAGCAGCTTGGTGCAGGGGCGGACCGGGGAGCTGTTTTTT,CASSLVQGRTGELFF